Listed here is a single T cell receptor beta chain. Antigen: not known. The sample belongs to a study of cytomegalovirus exposure and HLA in healthy donors. The study's findings and limits: In a later analysis, an Asian-associated ancestry cluster reportedly showed fewer N-insertions than the approximately 620-donor mean. Further analysis was carried out later, and it showed several of the most significant clusters appearing linked to common viral pathogens. Prior analysis indicated that the majority of TCR beta V segments exhibited productivity approximately 87% or approximately 30% of the time.

Both 60 Vbeta primers and 13 Jbeta primers went into the PCR. The table came from immunoSEQ multiplex PCR; TCRdb's copy has only in-frame clones and leaves some out. There are 85,000 to 100,000 clones in the sample; roughly two thirds occur only once, and 2.3% lies in the top ten. The sample comprised PBMCs. The source is a human donor in good health.

This chain's CDR3 is CASSNRVRDTQYF. CDR3 bases: TGTGCCAGTAGTAACAGGGTTAGAGATACGCAGTATTTT. V is TRBV19 and J is TRBJ2-3; perhaps TRBD1 as D (6 bases). Trimming stripped 4 bases from V and 5 bases from J, with 10 bases between. The CDR3 runs to 13 residues. CDR1 and CDR2 from the germline V gene are LNHDA and SQIVND (reference sequence).